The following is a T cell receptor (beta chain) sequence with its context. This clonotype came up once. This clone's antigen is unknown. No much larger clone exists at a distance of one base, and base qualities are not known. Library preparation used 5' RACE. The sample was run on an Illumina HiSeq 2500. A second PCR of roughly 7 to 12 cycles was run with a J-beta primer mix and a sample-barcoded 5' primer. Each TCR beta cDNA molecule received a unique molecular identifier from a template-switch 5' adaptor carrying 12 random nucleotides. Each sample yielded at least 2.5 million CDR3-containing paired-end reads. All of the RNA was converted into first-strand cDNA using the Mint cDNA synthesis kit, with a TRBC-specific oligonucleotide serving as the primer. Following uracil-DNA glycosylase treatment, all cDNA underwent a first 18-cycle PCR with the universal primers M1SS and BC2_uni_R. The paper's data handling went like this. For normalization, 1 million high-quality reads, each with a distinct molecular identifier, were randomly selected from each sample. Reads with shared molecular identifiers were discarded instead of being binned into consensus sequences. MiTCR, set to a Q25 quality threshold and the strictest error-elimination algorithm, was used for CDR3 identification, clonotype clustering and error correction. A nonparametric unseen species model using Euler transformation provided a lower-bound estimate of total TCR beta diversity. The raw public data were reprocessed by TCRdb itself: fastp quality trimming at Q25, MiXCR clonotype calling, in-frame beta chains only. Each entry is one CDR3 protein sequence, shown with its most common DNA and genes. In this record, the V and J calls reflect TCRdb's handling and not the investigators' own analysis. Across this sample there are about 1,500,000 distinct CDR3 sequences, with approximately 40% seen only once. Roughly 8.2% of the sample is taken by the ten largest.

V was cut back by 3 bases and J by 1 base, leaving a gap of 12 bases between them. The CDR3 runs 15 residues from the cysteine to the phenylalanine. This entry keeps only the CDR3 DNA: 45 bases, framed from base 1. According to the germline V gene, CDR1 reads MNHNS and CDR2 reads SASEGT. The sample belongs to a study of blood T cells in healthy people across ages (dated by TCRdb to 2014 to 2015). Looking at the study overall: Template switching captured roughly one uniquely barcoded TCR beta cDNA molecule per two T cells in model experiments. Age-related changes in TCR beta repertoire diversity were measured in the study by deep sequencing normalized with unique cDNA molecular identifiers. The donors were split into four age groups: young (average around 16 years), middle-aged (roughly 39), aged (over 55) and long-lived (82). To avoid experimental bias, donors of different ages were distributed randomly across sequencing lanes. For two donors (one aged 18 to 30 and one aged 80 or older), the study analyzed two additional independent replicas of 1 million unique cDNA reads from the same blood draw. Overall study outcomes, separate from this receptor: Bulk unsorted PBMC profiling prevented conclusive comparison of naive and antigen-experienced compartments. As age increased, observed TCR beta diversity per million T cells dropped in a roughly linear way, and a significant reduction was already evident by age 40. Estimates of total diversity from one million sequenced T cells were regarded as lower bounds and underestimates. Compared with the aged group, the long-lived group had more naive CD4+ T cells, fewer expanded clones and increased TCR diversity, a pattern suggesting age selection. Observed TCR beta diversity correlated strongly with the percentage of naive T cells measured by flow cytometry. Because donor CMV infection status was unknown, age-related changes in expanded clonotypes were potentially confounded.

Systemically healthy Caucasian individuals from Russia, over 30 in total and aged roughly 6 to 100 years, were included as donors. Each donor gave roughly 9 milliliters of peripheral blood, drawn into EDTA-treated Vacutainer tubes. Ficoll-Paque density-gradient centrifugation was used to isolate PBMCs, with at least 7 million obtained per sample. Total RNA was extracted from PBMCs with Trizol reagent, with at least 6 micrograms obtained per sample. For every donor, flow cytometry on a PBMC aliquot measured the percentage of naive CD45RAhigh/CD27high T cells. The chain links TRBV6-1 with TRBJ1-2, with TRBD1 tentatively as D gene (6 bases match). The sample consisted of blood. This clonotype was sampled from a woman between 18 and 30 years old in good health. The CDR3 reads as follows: CASSENGGNNYGYTF. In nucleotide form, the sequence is TGTGCCAGCAGTGAGAACGGGGGCAATAACTATGGCTACACCTTC.